This TCR beta chain was obtained from a study of shared clonotypes between healthy human individuals. The data were produced by immunoSEQ multiplex PCR, yet TCRdb's version contains in-frame clones alone and is incomplete. The sample holds around 2.1 million clones, approximately 94% seen once. The sequencing input was naive CD4+ T cells sorted from blood. As for subset: CD45RA+ positively selected. The TCR originated in a man aged 18 to 30 in good health.

The CDR3 bases are TGTGCCAGTAGTATATCGGCAGGGGTAGAGACCCAGTACTTC. It translates to CASSISAGVETQYF. V is TRBV19 and J is TRBJ2-5; a weak D match, TRBD1 (6 bases). Trimming removed 2 bases from V and 4 bases from J, with 11 bases in between. The CDR3 is 14 residues long. Germline CDR1 LNHDA, CDR2 SQIVND (reference sequence).